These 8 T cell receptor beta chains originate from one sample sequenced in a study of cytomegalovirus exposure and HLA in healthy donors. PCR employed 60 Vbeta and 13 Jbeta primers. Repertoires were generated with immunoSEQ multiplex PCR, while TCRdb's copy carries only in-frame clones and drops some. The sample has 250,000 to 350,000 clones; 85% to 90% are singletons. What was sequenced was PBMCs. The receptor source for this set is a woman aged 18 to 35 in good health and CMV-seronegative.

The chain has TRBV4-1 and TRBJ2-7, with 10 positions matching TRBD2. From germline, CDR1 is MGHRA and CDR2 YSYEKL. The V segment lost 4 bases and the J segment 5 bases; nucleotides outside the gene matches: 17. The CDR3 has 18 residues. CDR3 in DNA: TGCGCCAGCAGCCGCCACGTCCCCGCGAGCGGGGGGGCTAACGAGCAGTACTTC. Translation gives CASSRHVPASGGANEQYF.

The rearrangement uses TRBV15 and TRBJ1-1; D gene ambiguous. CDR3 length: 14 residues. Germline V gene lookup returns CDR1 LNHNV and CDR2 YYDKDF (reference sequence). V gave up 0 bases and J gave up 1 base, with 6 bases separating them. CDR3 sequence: CATSREAGNTEAFF. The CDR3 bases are TGTGCCACCAGCAGAGAAGCGGGGAACACTGAAGCTTTCTTT.

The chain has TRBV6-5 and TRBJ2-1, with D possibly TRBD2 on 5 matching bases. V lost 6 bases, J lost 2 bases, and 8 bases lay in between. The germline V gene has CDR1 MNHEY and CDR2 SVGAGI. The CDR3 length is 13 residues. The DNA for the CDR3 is TGTGCCAGCAGGGCTAGCCCCTACAATGAGCAGTTCTTC. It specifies CASRASPYNEQFF.

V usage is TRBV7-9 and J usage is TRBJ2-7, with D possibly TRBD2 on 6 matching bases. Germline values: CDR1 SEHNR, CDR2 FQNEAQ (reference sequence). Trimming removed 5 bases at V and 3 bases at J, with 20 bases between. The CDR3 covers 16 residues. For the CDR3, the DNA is TGTGCCAGCAGCCCTCGTGAATGGGGGGATGTCTACGAGCAGTACTTC. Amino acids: CASSPREWGDVYEQYF.

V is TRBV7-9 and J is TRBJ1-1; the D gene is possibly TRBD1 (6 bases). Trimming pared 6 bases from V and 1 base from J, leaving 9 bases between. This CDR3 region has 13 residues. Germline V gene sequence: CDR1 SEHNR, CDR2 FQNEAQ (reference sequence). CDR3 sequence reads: CASRTGSNTEAFF. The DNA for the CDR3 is TGTGCCAGCAGGACAGGTTCGAACACTGAAGCTTTCTTT.

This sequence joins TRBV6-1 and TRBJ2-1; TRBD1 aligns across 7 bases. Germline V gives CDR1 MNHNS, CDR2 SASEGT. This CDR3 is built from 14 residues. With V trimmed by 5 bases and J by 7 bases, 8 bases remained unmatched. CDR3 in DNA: TGTGCCAGCAGTTCCCGACAGGGAGTTAATGAGCAGTTCTTC. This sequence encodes CASSSRQGVNEQFF.

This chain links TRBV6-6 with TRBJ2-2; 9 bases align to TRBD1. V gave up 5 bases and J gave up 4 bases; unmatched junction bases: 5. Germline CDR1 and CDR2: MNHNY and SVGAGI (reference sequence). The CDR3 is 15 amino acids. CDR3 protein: CASSGGTGITGELFF. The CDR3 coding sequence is TGTGCCAGCAGTGGGGGGACAGGGATCACCGGGGAGCTGTTTTTT.

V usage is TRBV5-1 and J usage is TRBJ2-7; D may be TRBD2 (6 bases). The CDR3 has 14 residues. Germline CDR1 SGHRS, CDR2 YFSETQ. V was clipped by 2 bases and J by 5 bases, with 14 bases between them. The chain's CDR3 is CASSLGGAGNEQYF. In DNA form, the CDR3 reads TGCGCCAGCAGCTTAGGAGGGGCCGGGAACGAGCAGTACTTC.